Presented here are 8 T cell receptor beta chains from one specimen sequenced in a study of somatic mutations in cytotoxic T cells in rheumatoid arthritis. Sequencing was performed with immunoSEQ multiplex PCR; in TCRdb, only in-frame clones are kept and a portion is missing. Among around 2,800 clones listed, roughly 80% were seen once. Sequences were obtained from CD8+ T cells sorted from blood. These receptors originate from a man in his sixties with rheumatoid arthritis.

This clone was seen a single time. V usage is TRBV7-2 and J usage is TRBJ2-7; the match to TRBD1 covers 7 bases. V trimming: 5 bases; J trimming: 7 bases; junction bases outside the gene matches: 5. The CDR3 contains 12 residues. Germline CDR1 and CDR2: SGHTA and FQGNSA. The CDR3 nucleotides read TGTGCCAGCAGCGACAGGGTGCCGGAGCAGTACTTC. It yields the protein CASSDRVPEQYF.

The chain employs TRBV4-1 and TRBJ2-2, with TRBD1 as a possible D gene (5 bases). Germline V gene data show CDR1 as MGHRA and CDR2 as YSYEKL. Trimming left V 0 bases short and J 6 bases short, with 17 bases between. CDR3 length: 17 residues. The CDR3 sequence is CASSQDRAFQGSGELFF. In nucleotides, the CDR3 is TGCGCCAGCAGCCAAGATAGGGCCTTCCAGGGATCCGGGGAGCTGTTTTTT.

This clone was counted once. J is TRBJ2-7 and V is TRBV7-3, with D tentatively TRBD2 (6 bases). CDR3 size: 14 residues. With 4 bases removed from V and 6 bases from J, the gap between germline ends came to 16 bases. From germline, CDR1 is SGHTA and CDR2 FQGTGA. This CDR3 is CASSSHGGAAEQYF. The CDR3 nucleotides read TGTGCCAGCAGCTCCCACGGGGGTGCGGCCGAGCAGTACTTC.

This chain uses TRBV10-3 with TRBJ1-2; TRBD1 aligns across 8 bases. Germline lookup yields CDR1 ENHRY and CDR2 SYGVKD. The CDR3 has 13 residues. Trimming cost V 4 bases and J 4 bases; bases outside gene matches: 2. CDR3 sequence: CAISGGTGYGYTF. The CDR3 DNA follows: TGTGCCATCAGTGGAGGGACAGGCTATGGCTACACCTTC.

V is TRBV11-3 and J is TRBJ2-1; no clear D. CDR1 SGHNT and CDR2 YENEEA come from the germline V gene. Trimming left V 1 base short and J 8 bases short, with 15 bases between. CDR3 length equals 15 residues. CDR3 sequence (DNA): TGTGCCAGCAGCTTAGGGGCTGACCCCGGCGATGAGCAGTTCTTC. Residues: CASSLGADPGDEQFF.

This clone was observed a handful of times. The chain has TRBV27 and TRBJ2-4; possible D gene TRBD1, 5 bases. This CDR3 region has 16 residues. Germline V gene data show CDR1 as MNHEY and CDR2 as SMNVEV (reference sequence). The germline V and J ends were trimmed by 6 bases and 0 bases, with 15 bases remaining between them. The CDR3 region is CASRQGVPGAKNIQYF. The DNA of the CDR3 is TGTGCCAGCAGGCAAGGGGTCCCCGGAGCCAAAAACATTCAGTACTTC.

This clone has a handful of counts. This chain connects TRBV16 to TRBJ1-2; 9 nucleotides agree with TRBD1. Looked up from germline, CDR1 is KGHSY and CDR2 is FQNENV. V dropped 4 bases and J dropped 8; count of bases not matched to a gene: 14. The CDR3 runs to 16 residues. CDR3 amino acids: CASSPSVGQGSLGYTF. Here the CDR3 DNA reads TGTGCCAGCAGCCCTTCTGTAGGACAGGGGTCTTTGGGCTACACCTTC.

In its sample, this clone was seen once. The rearrangement uses TRBV7-9 and TRBJ2-7; tentatively, D is TRBD1 (6 bases). Germline CDR1 is SEHNR and CDR2 is FQNEAQ (reference sequence). V was clipped by 5 bases and J by 7 bases, with 15 bases between them. The CDR3 length is 13 residues. The CDR3 here is CASSNRDKEEQYF. The CDR3 nucleotides read TGTGCCAGCAGCAACCGGGACAAGGAGGAGCAGTACTTC. Combining the CDR3 with reference TRBV7-9 and TRBJ2-7 gives the whole variable domain DTGVSQNPRHKITKRGQNVTFRCDPISEHNRLYWYRQTLGQGPEFLTYFQNEAQLEKSRLLSDRFSAERPKGSFSTLEIQRTEQGDSAMYLCASSNRDKEEQYFGPGTRLTVT.